A single sample gave rise to the 5 T cell receptor beta chains below, sequenced in a study of T cell therapy after organ transplantation. Time point described: 20-29 weeks after completion of therapy. These receptors have no known antigen. Sequencing was performed with immunoSEQ multiplex PCR; in TCRdb, only in-frame clones are kept and a portion is missing. The sample lists about 2,300 clones; around 70% were seen once. Material: CD8+ T cells from blood, obtained after autologous CMV-specific T cell therapy. These receptors originate from a human patient who had received a solid organ transplant and had CMV disease. Part of the T cells may come from the graft donor.

This clone has only a few counts. The CDR3 sequence is CALSAGGVEQFF. DNA for the CDR3: TGTGCCCTCTCAGCGGGAGGGGTTGAGCAGTTCTTC. The rearrangement uses TRBV7-9 and TRBJ2-1, with 10 bases matching TRBD2. The CDR3 length is 12 residues. Germline V lookup: CDR1 SEHNR, CDR2 FQNEAQ (reference sequence). The V segment lost 11 bases and the J segment 9 bases; nucleotides outside the gene matches: 7.

A single count supports this clone. This chain uses TRBV28 with TRBJ2-7, with TRBD2 identical over 14 bases. The ends lost 6 bases at V and 1 base at J; junction bases unmatched: 2. CDR3 size: 15 residues. Germline V gives CDR1 MDHEN, CDR2 SYDVKM. The CDR3 region is CASSWTSGGSYEQYF. CDR3 nucleotides: TGTGCCAGCAGCTGGACTAGCGGGGGGTCCTACGAGCAGTACTTC.

The gene calls are TRBV13 and TRBJ2-1; D unclear. Trimming shortened V by 1 base and J by 2 bases, and 12 bases separated the two germline ends. Germline V lookup: CDR1 PRHDT, CDR2 FYEKMQ (reference sequence). The CDR3 spans 16 residues. The CDR3 is CASSLATNSPYNEQFF. The CDR3 DNA sequence: TGTGCCAGCAGCTTAGCGACAAATAGCCCCTACAATGAGCAGTTCTTC.

The rearrangement links TRBV7-6 to TRBJ2-2; D remains unclear. The V and J ends lost 7 bases and 6 bases respectively, with 9 bases between them. CDR3 length: 12 amino acids. CDR1 and CDR2 (germline): SGHVS, FNYEAQ. The CDR3 is CASTLYPGELFF. Here the CDR3 DNA reads TGTGCCAGCACCCTCTACCCCGGGGAGCTGTTTTTT.

The rearrangement links TRBV19 to TRBJ2-7, with D possibly matching TRBD2 (6 bases). The CDR3 runs 15 residues. With 3 bases removed from V and 0 bases from J, the gap between germline ends came to 12 bases. Germline assignment: CDR1 LNHDA and CDR2 SQIVND (reference sequence). The CDR3 DNA is TGTGCCAGTAGTATTTCTAGCGAGAACTCCTACGAGCAGTACTTC. Its translation: CASSISSENSYEQYF.